This T cell receptor beta chain was found in a study of post-analysis software for immune sequencing data. For the study at large: Included courses were relapsing-remitting and secondary progressive multiple sclerosis; progressive-relapsing multiple sclerosis was also included. Points from the study as a whole: Normalized Chao1 diversity was significantly reduced in patients versus controls. Patients used about 5 TRBV segments, including TRBV5-6, TRBV5-1 and TRBV20-1, more often than controls.

Only one count was recorded for this clonotype. Its antigen is not known. The J segment lost 6 bases and the V segment lost 5 bases, leaving 5 bases of the junction unmatched. CDR1 GTSNPN and CDR2 SVGIG come from the germline V gene (reference sequence). There are 13 residues in the CDR3. The TCR beta cDNA libraries contained unique molecular identifiers. Using its own MiXCR run on the PCR reads, TCRdb lists one record per CDR3 protein. The data show 750,000 to 900,000 distinct CDR3 sequences, around 46% seen once. The clonotype originates from a girl under 18 with multiple sclerosis. The V gene is TRBV30, the J gene TRBJ2-3; the match to TRBD2 covers 10 bases. The sequencing sample was made of blood. The CDR3 reads CAWQLAGYDTQYF. CDR3 nucleotide sequence: TGTGCCTGGCAACTAGCGGGATACGATACGCAGTATTTT. Using reference TRBV30 and TRBJ2-3 for the parts outside the CDR3, the full variable domain is SQTIHQWPATLVQPVGSPLSLECTVEGTSNPNLYWYRQAAGRGLQLLFYSVGIGQISSEVPQNLSASRPQDRQFILSSKKLLLSDSGFYLCAWQLAGYDTQYFGPGTRLTVL.